This is a list of T cell receptor beta chains from one sample in a study of T cell responses to AZD1222 COVID-19 vaccine. Clones were read by immunoSEQ multiplex PCR, and TCRdb kept only the in-frame ones, dropping some. This table holds approximately 190,000 clones, around 93% found once. The source was peripheral blood, collected 28 days after the second AZD1222 dose. Every receptor here comes from an adult who received the AZD1222 COVID-19 vaccine. The CDR3 runs from the conserved cysteine through the conserved F or W. The order of the fields is J gene, clone size, D gene, V gene, CDR3 protein, CDR3 DNA. The D gene is left open where the match is weak. Clone size appears in some rows only: once, few, many, or a class for an expanded clone.

TRBJ2-1 . . TRBV4-2 CASSQEAQGEQFF TGTGCCAGCAGCCAAGAAGCACAGGGTGAGCAGTTCTTC
TRBJ2-5 . TRBD1 TRBV9 CASSTWDRARETQYF TGTGCCAGCAGCACCTGGGACAGGGCAAGAGAGACCCAGTACTTC
TRBJ1-2 . . TRBV27 CASRMDWQIEGYTF TGTGCCAGCAGGATGGATTGGCAGATCGAAGGCTACACCTTC
TRBJ2-2 . TRBD1 TRBV5-1 CASSLGTGNTGELFF TGCGCCAGCAGCTTAGGGACAGGGAACACCGGGGAGCTGTTTTTT
TRBJ1-3 . . TRBV6-1 CASSEAPAGRISGNTIYF TGTGCCAGCAGTGAAGCGCCCGCCGGGAGAATCTCTGGAAACACCATATATTTT
TRBJ2-7 . TRBD1 TRBV2 CASSLDRGEQYF TGTGCCAGCAGTCTTGACAGGGGCGAGCAGTACTTC
TRBJ1-1 . . TRBV7-2 CASSLMGRTNTEAFF TGTGCCAGCAGCTTAATGGGTCGGACGAACACTGAAGCTTTCTTT
TRBJ1-6 . . TRBV5-4 CASSLDSGGSPLHF TGTGCCAGCAGCCTCGACAGTGGCGGGTCACCCCTCCACTTT
TRBJ2-1 . TRBD2 TRBV11-3 CASSLGASGSYNEQFF TGTGCCAGCAGCTTAGGGGCTAGCGGCTCCTACAATGAGCAGTTCTTC
TRBJ2-7 . . TRBV28 CASSFSLRLSSYEQYF TGTGCCAGCAGTTTCTCCCTTCGCTTAAGCTCCTACGAGCAGTACTTC
TRBJ1-1 . . TRBV5-6 CASSLYSQVPFF TGTGCCAGCAGCTTGTACTCTCAGGTCCCTTTCTTT
TRBJ1-3 . . TRBV7-2 CASSLGVPGNTIYF TGTGCCAGCAGCTTAGGGGTTCCTGGAAACACCATATATTTT
TRBJ1-1 once . TRBV18 CASSPRITNTEAFF TGTGCCAGCTCACCAAGGATAACGAACACTGAAGCTTTCTTT